This T cell receptor beta chain was found in a study of blood T cell repertoires in COVID-19. Overall study context: Italy, Spain and the United States were the sources of the convalescent and acute COVID-19 samples. T cells, B-cell-depleted T cells, or PBMCs provided the cDNA or gDNA that served as material.

This clone has only one observation. Original handling: From reference gene primer amplification, estimates of nucleated cell counts were derived. Produced via immunoSEQ multiplex PCR; TCRdb's table is partial and in-frame only. That table gives V, J and clone size, and the DNA gave D and trimming. The data hold 240,000 or so clones, with about nine tenths observed a single time. The receptor's source is a man in his fifties or sixties who had recovered from COVID-19. Sequences were obtained from peripheral blood.

CDR3: CASSQVGGYEQYF. CDR3 in DNA: TGTGCCAGCAGCCAAGTGGGGGGCTACGAGCAGTACTTC. The chain combines TRBV14 with TRBJ2-7; D may be TRBD2 (6 bases). The germline CDR1 and CDR2 sequences are SGHDN and FVKESK. The length of the CDR3 is 13 residues. V was clipped by 1 base and J by 3 bases, with 7 bases between them. Full variable domain (missing parts from reference TRBV14 and TRBJ2-7): EAGVTQFPSHSVIEKGQTVTLRCDPISGHDNLYWYRRVMGKEIKFLLHFVKESKQDESGMPNNRFLAERTGGTYSTLKVQPAELEDSGVYFCASSQVGGYEQYFGPGTRLTVT.